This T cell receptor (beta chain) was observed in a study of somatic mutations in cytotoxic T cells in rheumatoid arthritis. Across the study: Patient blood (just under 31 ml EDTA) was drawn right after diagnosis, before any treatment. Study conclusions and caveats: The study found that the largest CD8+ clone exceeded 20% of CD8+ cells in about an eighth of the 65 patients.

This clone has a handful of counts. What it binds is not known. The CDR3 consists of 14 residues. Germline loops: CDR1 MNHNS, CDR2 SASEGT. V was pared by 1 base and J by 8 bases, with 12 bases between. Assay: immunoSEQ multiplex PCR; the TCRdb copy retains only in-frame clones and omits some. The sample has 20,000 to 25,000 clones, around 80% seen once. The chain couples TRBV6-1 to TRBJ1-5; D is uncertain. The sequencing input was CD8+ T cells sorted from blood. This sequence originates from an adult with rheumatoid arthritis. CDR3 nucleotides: TGTGCCAGCAGTGAAGGCACCGGCCTCGAGCCCCAGCATTTT. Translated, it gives CASSEGTGLEPQHF.